A single sample is the source of the 30 T cell receptor beta chains below, sequenced in a study of cytomegalovirus exposure and HLA in healthy donors. PCR involved 60 Vbeta and 13 Jbeta primers. The table came from immunoSEQ multiplex PCR; TCRdb's copy has only in-frame clones and leaves some out. In the table there are about 120,000 clones, around 79% of which are singletons. Sequenced input: PBMCs. Receptors originate from a young woman in good health and CMV-seropositive.

The chain carries TRBV5-5 and TRBJ2-3; 14 positions match TRBD2. The germline V gene encodes CDR1 SGHKS and CDR2 YYEKEE (reference sequence). Trimming removed 4 bases from V and 12 bases from J; junction bases left unmatched: 7. The CDR3 runs to 14 residues. The CDR3: CASSTTSGGAPQYF. Written as DNA, the CDR3 is TGTGCCAGCAGCACGACTAGCGGGGGGGCCCCACAGTATTTT.

The chain couples TRBV6-6 to TRBJ1-5; D remains ambiguous. Trimming removed 6 bases at V and 0 bases at J, with 9 bases between. Germline assignment: CDR1 MNHNY and CDR2 SVGAGI (reference sequence). The CDR3 runs 14 residues. The CDR3 here is CASSLTYSNQPQHF. The CDR3 DNA reads as TGTGCCAGCAGCCTAACGTATAGCAATCAGCCCCAGCATTTT.

The rearrangement uses TRBV29-1 and TRBJ1-2; no reliable D call. V shed 3 bases and J shed 4 bases, with 12 bases lying between them. Germline CDR1 and CDR2: SQVTM and ANQGSEA. The CDR3 covers 13 residues. Here the CDR3 reads CSVDRGNPYGYTF. The CDR3, as DNA: TGCAGCGTTGATCGAGGGAATCCCTATGGCTACACCTTC.

The chain has TRBV13 and TRBJ1-4, with TRBD1 as a possible D gene (5 bases). With 3 bases removed from V and 0 bases from J, the gap between germline ends came to 11 bases. The CDR3 totals 16 residues. Germline V gene sequence: CDR1 PRHDT, CDR2 FYEKMQ (reference sequence). As DNA, the CDR3 is TGTGCCAGCAGCTTGGGGGGTGAAGCAACTAATGAAAAACTGTTTTTT. Its translation is CASSLGGEATNEKLFF.

The V gene is TRBV7-2, the J gene TRBJ1-2; D might be TRBD1 (6 bases). CDR1 is SGHTA and CDR2 is FQGNSA in the germline V gene. The CDR3 sequence is 15 residues long. Trimming removed 1 base at V and 0 bases at J, with 9 bases between. CDR3 in amino acids: CASSLGQAANYGYTF. In DNA, the CDR3 is TGTGCCAGCAGCTTAGGACAGGCAGCTAACTATGGCTACACCTTC.

A remark on this clone: At one end the junction does not follow the germline gene, possibly because of a read error. The chain is built from TRBV20-1 and TRBJ1-2; D is ambiguous. Germline values: CDR1 DFQATT, CDR2 SNEGSKA (reference sequence). The CDR3 runs to 11 residues. The CDR3 sequence: CSASPNPRSSF. In DNA, the CDR3 is TGCAGTGCTAGCCCAAATCCGAGGTCGTCGTTC.

This chain connects TRBV6-5 to TRBJ1-2, with TRBD1 as a possible D gene (5 bases). The CDR3 consists of 14 residues. From germline, CDR1 is MNHEY and CDR2 SVGAGI. The V end lost 6 bases, the J end lost 0 bases, and 11 bases lay between the germline ends. The CDR3 DNA reads TGTGCCAGCAGACCGACAGACCCTAACTATGGCTACACCTTC. Its protein product is CASRPTDPNYGYTF.

The chain combines TRBV30 with TRBJ1-2, with TRBD1 as a possible D gene (5 bases). V lost 0 bases, J lost 4 bases, and 21 bases lay in between. Germline CDR1 reads GTSNPN; CDR2 reads SVGIG (reference sequence). This CDR3 is built from 17 residues. The CDR3 region is CAWSVQGRQLNIYGYTF. CDR3 nucleotide sequence: TGTGCCTGGAGTGTGCAGGGAAGGCAGCTCAACATCTATGGCTACACCTTC.

J is TRBJ2-5 and V is TRBV4-2; 7 bases are shared with TRBD2. V dropped 1 base and J dropped 2; count of bases not matched to a gene: 7. The V gene's germline CDR1 is LGHNA and CDR2 YNFKEQ. The CDR3 loop spans 16 amino acids. This chain's CDR3 is CASSQAGWEGQETQYF. The CDR3 region has the DNA TGTGCCAGCAGCCAAGCCGGATGGGAGGGGCAAGAGACCCAGTACTTC.

The chain carries TRBV19 and TRBJ1-1; 7 bases match TRBD1. The V gene's germline CDR1 is LNHDA and CDR2 SQIVND (reference sequence). The CDR3 has 16 residues. With V trimmed by 6 bases and J by 0 bases, 10 bases remained unmatched. The CDR3 sequence: CASSVYPGQLNTEAFF. The CDR3 bases are TGTGCCAGTAGCGTTTACCCGGGACAGCTGAACACTGAAGCTTTCTTT.

The rearrangement joins TRBV2 to TRBJ1-6, with 8 positions matching TRBD1. The V gene end was trimmed by 5 bases and the J gene end by 9 bases; junction bases not matched to a gene: 12. This CDR3 spans 16 amino acids. From germline, CDR1 is SNHLY and CDR2 FYNNEI. As DNA, the CDR3 is TGTGCCAGCAGTCCCCGAGGTGGGACAGGAACTTCACCCCTCCACTTT. It encodes CASSPRGGTGTSPLHF.

The sample holds one count of this clone. The chain joins TRBV14 to TRBJ2-2; D remains unclear. Trimming shortened V by 0 bases and J by 5 bases, and 19 bases separated the two germline ends. The CDR3 extends over 18 amino acids. The germline V gene encodes CDR1 SGHDN and CDR2 FVKESK. The chain's CDR3 is CASSQDPPTRILTGELFF. In DNA form, the CDR3 reads TGTGCCAGCAGCCAAGATCCCCCCACACGGATACTAACCGGGGAGCTGTTTTTT.

The table lists this clone with a few counts. The rearrangement joins TRBV12-5 to TRBJ1-1; D remains unclear. Trimming took 3 bases from V and 7 from J, leaving 6 bases between them. CDR3 length: 11 residues. Germline lookup yields CDR1 LGHNT and CDR2 FRNRAP. CDR3 DNA: TGTGCTAGTGGTTTATTCAGTGAAGCTTTCTTT. Protein: CASGLFSEAFF.

Concerning this clone itself: Other DNA sequences in this specimen translate into the identical CDR3. V gene TRBV30 combines with J gene TRBJ1-4; 11 bases map to TRBD1. The germline CDR1 and CDR2 sequences are GTSNPN and SVGIG (reference sequence). The CDR3 runs to 14 residues. The V and J ends lost 8 bases and 3 bases, in that order; junction bases with no gene match: 5. CDR3 nucleotides: TGTGCCCGAGGACAGGGGGCAGCTAATGAAAAACTGTTTTTT. This sequence encodes CARGQGAANEKLFF. Based on the CDR3 plus reference TRBV30 and TRBJ1-4, the full variable domain is SQTIHQWPATLVQPVGSPLSLECTVEGTSNPNLYWYRQAAGRGLQLLFYSVGIGQISSEVPQNLSASRPQDRQFILSSKKLLLSDSGFYLCARGQGAANEKLFFGSGTQLSVL.

The rearrangement uses TRBV30 and TRBJ1-6; D is unclear. Germline V lookup: CDR1 GTSNPN, CDR2 SVGIG (reference sequence). The CDR3 sequence is 12 residues long. V shed 6 bases and J shed 13 bases, with 16 bases lying between them. The chain's CDR3 is CACTLSGAPLHF. The CDR3, as DNA: TGTGCCTGCACCCTTTCTGGAGCCCCCCTCCACTTT.

The chain couples TRBV6-1 to TRBJ1-1; a possible D gene is TRBD1 (6 bases). Germline V lookup: CDR1 MNHNS, CDR2 SASEGT. V lost 6 bases, J lost 10 bases, and 21 bases lay in between. CDR3 length equals 14 residues. The CDR3 nucleotides are TGTGCCAGCAGCCCGTACAGGGAACAATTCTCAGCTTTCTTT. Translating gives CASSPYREQFSAFF.

V is TRBV5-5 and J is TRBJ2-1; TRBD2 agrees at 8 bases. With 4 bases clipped from V and 4 bases from J, the junction kept 10 bases outside the gene matches. CDR1 SGHKS and CDR2 YYEKEE come from the germline V gene (reference sequence). This CDR3 has 16 residues. The CDR3 DNA reads TGTGCCAGCAGCCAAATGACCGGGGGGGCGTACAATGAGCAGTTCTTC. Protein product: CASSQMTGGAYNEQFF.

The gene calls are TRBV4-3 and TRBJ2-6; 9 bases are a match to TRBD2. Trimming took 1 base from V and 2 from J; bases not matched to a gene: 3. CDR1 LGHNA and CDR2 YSLEER come from the germline V gene. CDR3 length equals 17 residues. The CDR3: CASSQAAGGTGANVLTF. The CDR3 region has the DNA TGCGCCAGCAGCCAAGCAGCGGGGGGCACTGGGGCCAACGTCCTGACTTTC.

V and J are TRBV30 and TRBJ2-1; the match to TRBD2 covers 8 bases. The CDR3 is 15 amino acids. After removal of 0 bases from V and 6 bases from J, the junction contained 7 bases not matched to a gene. In germline, CDR1 is GTSNPN, CDR2 SVGIG (reference sequence). The CDR3 nucleotides read TGTGCCTGGAGTGTGGGACGGGGGGGGTTCAATGAGCAGTTCTTC. Translation: CAWSVGRGGFNEQFF.

This chain connects TRBV18 to TRBJ1-2; D is uncertain. Germline assignment: CDR1 KGHSH and CDR2 LQKENI. Trimming stripped 3 bases from V and 0 bases from J, with 14 bases between. The CDR3 contains 16 residues. The CDR3 here is CASSPTPQTTNYGYTF. For the CDR3, the DNA is TGTGCCAGCTCACCTACCCCCCAGACAACTAACTATGGCTACACCTTC.

The chain joins TRBV5-1 to TRBJ1-1; D gene ambiguous. Between the trimmed V and J ends, which lost 0 bases and 1 base, there was a span of 10 bases. The CDR3 is made up of 15 amino acids. Looked up from germline, CDR1 is SGHRS and CDR2 is YFSETQ. CDR3 amino acids: CASSLGGSANTEAFF. The CDR3 nucleotides read TGCGCCAGCAGCTTGGGAGGGTCCGCGAACACTGAAGCTTTCTTT.

The rearrangement links TRBV7-2 to TRBJ1-3, with a tentative D call TRBD1 (5 bases). Trimming took 4 bases from V and 11 from J, leaving 21 bases between them. This CDR3 spans 15 amino acids. Per germline, CDR1 SGHTA and CDR2 FQGNSA. The CDR3 sequence is CASSSSGLWGFSIYF. DNA for the CDR3: TGTGCCAGCAGCTCTTCTGGGCTGTGGGGCTTCTCCATATATTTT. The variable domain in full, with the rest retrieved from reference TRBV7-2 and TRBJ1-3, is GAGVSQSPSNKVTEKGKDVELRCDPISGHTALYWYRQSLGQGLEFLIYFQGNSAPDKSGLPSDRFSAERTGGSVSTLTIQRTQQEDSAVYLCASSSSGLWGFSIYFGEGSWLTVV.

This rearrangement joins TRBV10-3 to TRBJ2-7, with TRBD1 matching 7 bases. CDR3 length equals 15 residues. V trimming: 3 bases; J trimming: 1 base; junction bases outside the gene matches: 6. Germline CDR1 and CDR2: ENHRY and SYGVKD. CDR3 bases: TGTGCCATCAGTGAAGTGTCAGGGGGTTCCTACGAGCAGTACTTC. Protein product: CAISEVSGGSYEQYF.

In this sample, this clone turned up once. The chain combines TRBV2 with TRBJ2-7, with a possible D match to TRBD2 (6 bases). Germline loops: CDR1 SNHLY, CDR2 FYNNEI. CDR3 length equals 13 residues. V lost 8 bases to trimming and J lost 6 bases, with 17 bases between them. CDR3 sequence (DNA): TGTGCCAGCTGGGGGGACGGGGACGTCGAGCAGTACTTC. Protein product: CASWGDGDVEQYF. The full variable domain, its missing parts supplied by reference TRBV2 and TRBJ2-7, is EPEVTQTPSHQVTQMGQEVILRCVPISNHLYFYWYRQILGQKVEFLVSFYNNEISEKSEIFDDQFSVERPDGSNFTLKIRSTKLEDSAMYFCASWGDGDVEQYFGPGTRLTVT.

J is TRBJ2-1 and V is TRBV5-1; TRBD2 matches 8 bases. Germline CDR1 and CDR2: SGHRS and YFSETQ. This CDR3 has 14 amino acids. The ends lost 5 bases at V and 9 bases at J; junction bases unmatched: 10. The CDR3 here is CASSPSGGFLEQFF. CDR3 coding DNA: TGCGCCAGCAGTCCATCGGGGGGGTTCCTTGAGCAGTTCTTC.

At least ten counts were recorded for this clone. The chain recombines TRBV2 with TRBJ1-4; D is perhaps TRBD1 (6 bases). The CDR3 is made up of 16 amino acids. V lost 6 bases to trimming and J lost 0 bases, with 14 bases between them. Germline assignment: CDR1 SNHLY and CDR2 FYNNEI. CDR3 sequence: CASRPGVGATNEKLFF. The CDR3 DNA follows: TGTGCCAGCAGACCAGGGGTTGGCGCAACTAATGAAAAACTGTTTTTT.

This clone showed up just a few times. Within the sample, other DNA sequences also encode this same CDR3. This chain uses TRBV4-3 with TRBJ2-6; no firm D call. V was trimmed by 1 base and J by 0 bases, leaving 4 bases between them. CDR1 and CDR2 from the germline V gene are LGHNA and YSLEER. This CDR3 region has 15 residues. CDR3 sequence reads: CASSQGASGANVLTF. CDR3 nucleotides: TGCGCCAGCAGCCAAGGAGCCTCTGGGGCCAACGTCCTGACTTTC.

The V call is TRBV4-2, the J call TRBJ1-5; maybe TRBD1 (6 bases). The germline V gene encodes CDR1 LGHNA and CDR2 YNFKEQ. Trimming stripped 0 bases from V and 4 bases from J, with 13 bases between. This CDR3 region has 16 residues. The CDR3: CASSQEGTGRNQPQHF. The CDR3 DNA follows: TGTGCCAGCAGCCAAGAGGGTACAGGGAGAAATCAGCCCCAGCATTTT.

J is TRBJ2-1 and V is TRBV7-8; D is unclear. Between the trimmed V and J ends, which lost 3 bases and 4 bases, there was a span of 7 bases. CDR1 and CDR2 (germline): SGHVS, FQNEAQ. The CDR3 runs 13 residues. The CDR3 loop reads CASSLPLYNEQFF. The CDR3 DNA sequence: TGTGCCAGCAGCTTGCCACTTTACAATGAGCAGTTCTTC.

The rearrangement uses TRBV4-3 and TRBJ1-2; maybe TRBD1 (6 bases). The CDR3 length is 15 residues. V was clipped by 0 bases and J by 5 bases, with 13 bases between them. Germline V gene lookup returns CDR1 LGHNA and CDR2 YSLEER. The CDR3 coding sequence is TGCGCCAGCAGCCAAGATTGGAGGGGGGGGTATGGCTACACCTTC. Protein sequence: CASSQDWRGGYGYTF.